The clone carrying this T cell receptor beta chain has a handful of counts. What it binds is unknown. TCRdb fed the 5' RACE reads into MiXCR, producing one record per CDR3 protein. The sample shows just under 550,000 distinct CDR3 sequences, around 21% of them seen only once. In germline, CDR1 is SGHDN, CDR2 FVKESK. V was cut by 4 bases and J by 3 bases, with 10 bases left in between. This CDR3 is 14 amino acids long. The source of the sample is a study of T-cell memory formation after mild COVID-19. Overall study results and limits: Clones that contracted clustered mainly in CM and EM if CD4+ and in EMRA if CD8+. Confirmation was lacking for SARS-CoV-2 specificity of second-wave clones that peaked on day 37. Among clones contracting day 15 to 85, CD4/CD8 was balanced, whereas later expanders leaned CD4+.

This TCR came from an adult woman who had mild COVID-19 (a few samples of this study predate the infection). Cell type and time point are not known. The sample consisted of PBMCs or a T cell subset sorted from them (not recorded which). This sequence joins TRBV14 and TRBJ2-1; no reliable D call. The CDR3, as DNA: TGTGCCAGCAGCCTCCAGAGTAACTACAATGAGCAGTTCTTC. Residues: CASSLQSNYNEQFF.